These 24 T cell receptor beta chains share one sample of origin, sequenced in a study of cytomegalovirus exposure and HLA in healthy donors. This PCR relied on a set of 60 Vbeta primers and 13 Jbeta primers. Generated by immunoSEQ multiplex PCR, the TCRdb table keeps only in-frame clones and is missing some. The sample carries about 120,000 clones, about 79% recorded once. The sample was PBMCs. The receptor set was obtained from a woman aged 18 to 35 in good health and CMV-seronegative.

The CDR3 DNA is TGTGCCAGCAGCTTAGGCGCGCAGGGGCGGTCACCCCTCCACTTT. Residues: CASSLGAQGRSPLHF. This chain links TRBV13 with TRBJ1-6; a weak D match, TRBD1 (6 bases). V gave up 0 bases and J gave up 10 bases, with 13 bases separating them. CDR1 is PRHDT, CDR2 FYEKMQ, per germline (reference sequence). The CDR3 has 15 amino acids.

The V gene is TRBV4-1, the J gene TRBJ2-1, with TRBD2 identical over 9 bases. Germline lookup yields CDR1 MGHRA and CDR2 YSYEKL. The CDR3 covers 18 residues. V lost 0 bases and J lost 9; bases outside the gene matches: 15. CDR3 nucleotide sequence: TGCGCCAGCAGCCAAGATCTGCGGTGGCGGGGGGGCCTCGGTGAGCAGTTCTTC. Translating gives CASSQDLRWRGGLGEQFF.

This clone was detected only once. The chain employs TRBV29-1 and TRBJ1-4; no reliable D call. The CDR3 contains 13 residues. Germline-derived CDR1 and CDR2 are SQVTM and ANQGSEA. Trimming stripped 6 bases from V and 3 bases from J, with 11 bases between. The CDR3 DNA reads as TGCAGCGTCCCCGGTGCGGCTAATGAAAAACTGTTTTTT. As protein: CSVPGAANEKLFF.

J is TRBJ1-1 and V is TRBV29-1; 7 bases line up with TRBD1. This CDR3 comprises 13 residues. Germline V gene data show CDR1 as SQVTM and CDR2 as ANQGSEA. V dropped 4 bases and J dropped 1; count of bases not matched to a gene: 3. The DNA for the CDR3 is TGCAGCGTTGTTAGACAGGGGAACACTGAAGCTTTCTTT. Translated, it gives CSVVRQGNTEAFF.

This clone has more than one count but fewer than ten. The chain recombines TRBV5-1 with TRBJ2-5; TRBD2 aligns across 9 bases. This CDR3 comprises 14 residues. V lost 5 bases and J lost 2; bases outside the gene matches: 4. Germline assignment: CDR1 SGHRS and CDR2 YFSETQ. The CDR3 spells CASRVAGEQETQYF. The CDR3, as DNA: TGCGCCAGCAGGGTAGCGGGGGAGCAAGAGACCCAGTACTTC.

The V call is TRBV28, the J call TRBJ2-1, with 8 bases fitting TRBD1. The CDR3 sequence is 13 residues long. V trimming: 5 bases; J trimming: 6 bases; junction bases outside the gene matches: 3. Germline V gene lookup returns CDR1 MDHEN and CDR2 SYDVKM. The CDR3: CASSRTGRNEQFF. CDR3 bases: TGTGCCAGCAGTAGGACAGGGCGCAATGAGCAGTTCTTC.

The chain is built from TRBV7-2 and TRBJ2-5; 10 nucleotides line up with TRBD2. The CDR3 totals 15 residues. The germline V gene encodes CDR1 SGHTA and CDR2 FQGNSA. Germline trimming cut 4 bases from V and 3 bases from J; bases unmatched to any gene: 5. Here the CDR3 reads CASSYRTSGKETQYF. The CDR3 DNA follows: TGTGCCAGCAGCTATAGGACTAGCGGTAAAGAGACCCAGTACTTC.

V gene TRBV4-2 combines with J gene TRBJ1-1; the D is unclear. The CDR3 is 15 amino acids. From germline, CDR1 is LGHNA and CDR2 YNFKEQ. V gave up 5 bases and J gave up 0 bases, with 13 bases separating them. DNA for the CDR3: TGTGCCAGCAGCACCCAGGCAGCCATGAACACTGAAGCTTTCTTT. Protein product: CASSTQAAMNTEAFF.

V usage is TRBV27 and J usage is TRBJ1-1; D uncertain. CDR1 MNHEY and CDR2 SMNVEV come from the germline V gene (reference sequence). Trimming left V 5 bases short and J 1 base short, with 8 bases between. This CDR3 comprises 13 residues. CDR3 region: CASSPRQNTEAFF. In DNA, the CDR3 is TGTGCCAGCAGTCCTAGGCAGAACACTGAAGCTTTCTTT.

The CDR3 sequence is CASSRGLRSYEQYF. For the CDR3, the DNA is TGTGCCAGCAGCCGAGGGTTACGCTCCTACGAGCAGTACTTC. J is TRBJ2-7 and V is TRBV7-2; weak D call: TRBD2 (5 bases). The ends were cut back, 5 bases at V and 0 bases at J, with 11 bases in the middle. The CDR3 is 14 amino acids. CDR1 and CDR2 from the germline V gene are SGHTA and FQGNSA.

This clone is a singleton in its sample. The rearrangement links TRBV28 to TRBJ1-3; possibly TRBD1 for D (5 bases). The CDR3 contains 14 residues. Per germline, CDR1 MDHEN and CDR2 SYDVKM. Trimming shortened V by 7 bases and J by 0 bases, and 10 bases separated the two germline ends. The CDR3 DNA is TGTGCCAGCAAGGAGGGGAGCTCTGGAAACACCATATATTTT. Translation: CASKEGSSGNTIYF.

V and J are TRBV19 and TRBJ2-3, with 9 bases matching TRBD2. V shed 5 bases, J shed 1 base, and the junction held 4 bases outside the gene matches. Germline V lookup: CDR1 LNHDA, CDR2 SQIVND (reference sequence). The CDR3 loop spans 15 amino acids. The CDR3 sequence is CASSLAGGGTDTQYF. DNA of the CDR3: TGTGCCAGTAGTTTGGCGGGAGGGGGCACAGATACGCAGTATTTT.

The CDR3 loop reads CSVEDRRGTTEAFF. In DNA form, the CDR3 reads TGCAGCGTTGAAGATCGCCGGGGTACCACTGAAGCTTTCTTT. V and J are TRBV29-1 and TRBJ1-1; D not resolved. The CDR3 has 14 amino acids. The V gene's germline CDR1 is SQVTM and CDR2 ANQGSEA. V was pared by 0 bases and J by 4 bases, with 12 bases between.

This chain joins TRBV12-5 and TRBJ1-2; D uncertain. V lost 5 bases and J 4 bases, leaving 11 bases between the germline ends. The CDR3 runs to 13 residues. Germline values: CDR1 LGHNT, CDR2 FRNRAP. This chain's CDR3 is CASGPGGGYGYTF. CDR3 bases: TGTGCTAGTGGTCCTGGAGGAGGCTATGGCTACACCTTC.

The chain joins TRBV5-1 to TRBJ1-1; D may be TRBD1 (5 bases). This CDR3 contains 15 residues. Germline CDR1 reads SGHRS; CDR2 reads YFSETQ. Trimming stripped 0 bases from V and 6 bases from J, with 15 bases between. CDR3 residues: CASSLGEGVGAEAFF. The CDR3 DNA reads as TGCGCCAGCAGCTTGGGGGAAGGGGTAGGAGCTGAAGCTTTCTTT.

This rearrangement joins TRBV7-9 to TRBJ1-1; TRBD1 aligns across 7 bases. Germline V gene data show CDR1 as SEHNR and CDR2 as FQNEAQ (reference sequence). V shed 5 bases and J 4 bases; nucleotides not matched to a gene: 7. The CDR3 is made up of 14 amino acids. The CDR3 nucleotides are TGTGCCAGCAGCCCCAGACAGGGCGGCACTGAAGCTTTCTTT. Its protein product is CASSPRQGGTEAFF.

The CDR3, as DNA: TGTGCCAGCAGCTTAGCGCAGGTTAGGCAAGAGACCCAGTACTTC. This sequence encodes CASSLAQVRQETQYF. V is TRBV7-9 and J is TRBJ2-5; D unresolved. The CDR3 covers 15 residues. Trimming removed 0 bases at V and 2 bases at J, with 10 bases between. The germline CDR1 and CDR2 sequences are SEHNR and FQNEAQ (reference sequence). Looking up the rest from reference TRBV7-9 and TRBJ2-5 gives the full variable domain: DTGVSQNPRHKITKRGQNVTFRCDPISEHNRLYWYRQTLGQGPEFLTYFQNEAQLEKSRLLSDRFSAERPKGSFSTLEIQRTEQGDSAMYLCASSLAQVRQETQYFGPGTRLLVL.

V and J are TRBV19 and TRBJ2-7; 13 bases map to TRBD2. CDR3 length equals 15 residues. The trim removed 3 bases at V and 7 bases at J, leaving 6 bases unmatched. Germline CDR1 reads LNHDA; CDR2 reads SQIVND (reference sequence). The CDR3, as DNA: TGTGCCAGTAGTATTGGGACTAGCGGGAAACGGGAGCAGTACTTC. Protein: CASSIGTSGKREQYF. Together with reference TRBV19 and TRBJ2-7, the CDR3 gives the full variable domain: DGGITQSPKYLFRKEGQNVTLSCEQNLNHDAMYWYRQDPGQGLRLIYYSQIVNDFQKGDIAEGYSVSREKKESFPLTVTSAQKNPTAFYLCASSIGTSGKREQYFGPGTRLTVT.

The gene calls are TRBV6-1 and TRBJ2-7, with a tentative D call TRBD2 (6 bases). The germline V and J ends were trimmed by 8 bases and 1 base, with 18 bases remaining between them. This CDR3 is 15 amino acids long. Germline V CDR1 and CDR2: MNHNS, SASEGT. In DNA, the CDR3 is TGTGCCAGCTCACCCCGTGGGACTCTATCCTACGAGCAGTACTTC. Its translation: CASSPRGTLSYEQYF.

The chain carries TRBV7-9 and TRBJ2-7; D may be TRBD1 (6 bases). This CDR3 is 14 amino acids long. Germline lookup yields CDR1 SEHNR and CDR2 FQNEAQ (reference sequence). V was trimmed by 5 bases and J by 3 bases, leaving 14 bases between them. Here the CDR3 reads CASSPRDTLYEQYF. The CDR3 bases are TGTGCCAGCAGCCCCCGGGACACCCTCTACGAGCAGTACTTC.

The genes are TRBV7-9 and TRBJ2-1, with TRBD2 matching over 10 bases. The germline V gene encodes CDR1 SEHNR and CDR2 FQNEAQ (reference sequence). The trim removed 4 bases at V and 8 bases at J, leaving 5 bases unmatched. The CDR3 is 14 residues long. The CDR3: CASSSAGGTYEQFF. The CDR3 DNA reads as TGTGCCAGCAGCTCAGCGGGGGGGACGTATGAGCAGTTCTTC.

This clone came up once. The chain uses TRBV19 and TRBJ2-1; 14 bases map to TRBD2. CDR3 length: 19 residues. J was trimmed by 10 bases and V by 3 bases; bases with no gene match: 17. The germline V gene encodes CDR1 LNHDA and CDR2 SQIVND (reference sequence). The CDR3 region is CASSMGATSGRVEWEEQFF. Here the CDR3 DNA reads TGTGCCAGTAGTATGGGTGCGACTAGCGGGAGGGTCGAGTGGGAGGAGCAGTTCTTC.

The chain is built from TRBV11-2 and TRBJ2-4, with D possibly TRBD1 on 5 matching bases. V was cut by 5 bases and J by 9 bases, with 8 bases left in between. CDR3 length equals 11 residues. Germline loops: CDR1 SGHAT, CDR2 FQNNGV. In DNA, the CDR3 is TGTGCCAGCAGCCAAGGGGCCATTCAGTACTTC. Protein sequence: CASSQGAIQYF.

This chain connects TRBV11-2 to TRBJ1-1; no definite D call. The CDR3 length is 14 residues. CDR1 is SGHAT, CDR2 FQNNGV, per germline. The ends were cut back, 3 bases at V and 5 bases at J, with 13 bases in the middle. This CDR3 is CASSFGTLRTEAFF. The CDR3 nucleotides are TGTGCCAGCAGCTTCGGTACCTTGCGGACTGAAGCTTTCTTT.